The 19 T cell receptor beta chains below come from one sample, sequenced in a study of neurological immune-mediated disorders. The time point here: longitudinal time-point 3. TCRdb re-called the 5' RACE reads with MiXCR, one entry per CDR3 protein. The sample has 84,000 or so distinct CDR3 sequences; under 4.5% are singletons. The sample taken for sequencing was PBMCs. The receptor set was obtained from a woman aged 55-75 years with multiple sclerosis.

At least ten counts were recorded for this clonotype. The rearrangement links TRBV28 to TRBJ2-5, with 8 positions matching TRBD1. V shed 6 bases and J 4 bases; nucleotides not matched to a gene: 10. The CDR3 totals 15 residues. Germline V gene data show CDR1 as MDHEN and CDR2 as SYDVKM. CDR3 sequence reads: CASSPGGSGTETQYF. For the CDR3, the DNA is TGTGCCAGCAGCCCAGGGGGCTCGGGTACAGAGACCCAGTACTTC.

This clonotype has ten or more counts. The chain has TRBV24-1 and TRBJ2-1; no firm D call. The V and J ends lost 4 bases and 8 bases respectively, with 11 bases between them. CDR3 size: 13 residues. Germline V lookup: CDR1 KGHDR, CDR2 SFDVKD. The CDR3, as DNA: TGTGCCACCAGTGACCCGACTGTCTATGAGCAGTTCTTC. Translating it yields CATSDPTVYEQFF.

This clonotype was seen repeatedly, ten times or more. This sequence joins TRBV7-6 and TRBJ2-3; D gene unclear. Germline V lookup: CDR1 SGHVS, CDR2 FNYEAQ. CDR3 length equals 18 residues. V shed 6 bases and J shed 2 bases, with 24 bases lying between them. This CDR3 is CASSSPRWGNPVTDTQYF. The CDR3 DNA reads as TGTGCCAGCAGTAGCCCAAGGTGGGGAAACCCGGTCACAGATACGCAGTATTTT.

The gene calls are TRBV5-3 and TRBJ1-3; D perhaps matches TRBD1 (5 bases). TRBV5-3 is an ORF, and what it does is uncertain. CDR3 length equals 16 residues. Trimming took off 1 base at V and 0 bases at J, with 11 bases between the two ends. CDR3 nucleotide sequence: TGTGCCAGAAGCTTGCAAGGGACGAACTCTGGAAACACCATATATTTT. Its protein is CARSLQGTNSGNTIYF.

The rearrangement uses TRBV18 and TRBJ1-4; D unclear. Germline V lookup: CDR1 KGHSH, CDR2 LQKENI. The CDR3 loop spans 15 amino acids. Trimming shortened V by 2 bases and J by 6 bases, and 13 bases separated the two germline ends. CDR3 nucleotides: TGTGCCAGCTCACCATCTAGGGTGTTTGATGAAAAACTGTTTTTT. Amino acids: CASSPSRVFDEKLFF.

Ten or more counts support this clonotype. The chain combines TRBV12-3 or TRBV12-4 with TRBJ1-5, with 8 bases lining up with TRBD1. J gave up 7 bases and V 5 bases, and 10 bases lay outside the gene matches. The CDR3 consists of 15 residues. DNA of the CDR3: TGTGCCAGCAGTCCCACCAGGGGGCCGGGACAGCCCCAGCATTTT. This codes for CASSPTRGPGQPQHF.

V is TRBV18 and J is TRBJ2-3; unclear D gene. From germline, CDR1 is KGHSH and CDR2 LQKENI. This CDR3 is built from 14 residues. Trimming shortened V by 2 bases and J by 5 bases, and 11 bases separated the two germline ends. The CDR3 DNA follows: TGTGCCAGCTCACCAGTGGGATTAAGAGATACGCAGTATTTT. As protein: CASSPVGLRDTQYF.

This clonotype showed up many times. The rearrangement uses TRBV20-1 and TRBJ2-7; 14 bases match TRBD2. This CDR3 is 16 amino acids long. The germline V gene encodes CDR1 DFQATT and CDR2 SNEGSKA (reference sequence). The V gene end was trimmed by 6 bases and the J gene end by 0 bases; junction bases not matched to a gene: 7. The CDR3 loop reads CSARGLAGAASYEQYF. Written as DNA, the CDR3 is TGCAGTGCCCGGGGACTAGCGGGGGCCGCCTCCTACGAGCAGTACTTC.

This clonotype has at least ten counts. This sequence joins TRBV6-5 and TRBJ1-3; 7 bases map to TRBD1. The CDR3 contains 16 residues. With V trimmed by 5 bases and J by 3 bases, 10 bases remained unmatched. Germline V gene lookup returns CDR1 MNHEY and CDR2 SVGAGI. CDR3 amino acids: CASSNRQGISGNTIYF. The CDR3 DNA reads TGTGCCAGCAGTAACCGACAGGGAATAAGTGGAAACACCATATATTTT.

This clonotype has ten or more counts. The chain combines TRBV7-2 with TRBJ1-1; 9 bases map to TRBD1. The CDR3 covers 17 residues. The ends lost 0 bases at V and 6 bases at J; junction bases unmatched: 11. CDR1 and CDR2 (germline): SGHTA, FQGNSA. DNA for the CDR3: TGTGCCAGCAGCTTAGCTGGTGGGACAGGGACGTATGCTGAAGCTTTCTTT. This translates into CASSLAGGTGTYAEAFF.

This clonotype was seen repeatedly, ten times or more. This CDR3 is CASSSSGPYNSPLHF. In DNA, the CDR3 is TGCGCCAGCAGCTCTTCGGGACCCTATAATTCACCCCTCCACTTT. The chain joins TRBV5-1 to TRBJ1-6, with D perhaps TRBD1 (5 bases). Germline lookup yields CDR1 SGHRS and CDR2 YFSETQ. The CDR3 consists of 15 residues. The V gene lost 3 bases and the J gene lost 2 bases, with 9 bases spanning the gap. Filled out from reference TRBV5-1 and TRBJ1-6, the complete variable domain reads KAGVTQTPRYLIKTRGQQVTLSCSPISGHRSVSWYQQTPGQGLQFLFEYFSETQRNKGNFPGRFSGRQFSNSRSEMNVSTLELGDSALYLCASSSSGPYNSPLHFGNGTRLTVT.

In this sample, this clonotype turned up many times. This chain connects TRBV7-2 to TRBJ2-2; 7 bases agree with TRBD2. With V trimmed by 0 bases and J by 6 bases, 7 bases remained unmatched. CDR3 size: 16 residues. Per the germline V gene, CDR1 is SGHTA and CDR2 is FQGNSA. As DNA, the CDR3 is TGTGCCAGCAGCTTAGCGAGGACTAGGCGGTCCGGGGAGCTGTTTTTT. Translation gives CASSLARTRRSGELFF.

In its sample, this clonotype was seen many times. The chain links TRBV7-2 to TRBJ2-5, with TRBD2 matching 7 bases. V lost 3 bases to trimming and J lost 1 base; unmatched junction nucleotides: 2. CDR3 length equals 14 residues. Germline V gives CDR1 SGHTA, CDR2 FQGNSA. The CDR3 is CASSFGGTQETQYF. CDR3 in DNA: TGTGCCAGCAGCTTCGGGGGGACCCAAGAGACCCAGTACTTC.

This clonotype has at least ten counts. This chain links TRBV29-1 with TRBJ2-7; D ambiguous. This CDR3 region has 13 residues. Germline-derived CDR1 and CDR2 are SQVTM and ANQGSEA. V gave up 5 bases and J gave up 6 bases, with 17 bases separating them. CDR3 DNA: TGCAGCGTTACCGTCTCGGCCTTCTCCGAGCAGTACTTC. Amino acid sequence: CSVTVSAFSEQYF.

In this sample, this clonotype turned up a few times. V usage is TRBV20-1 and J usage is TRBJ2-5; TRBD1 agrees at 7 bases. The CDR3 has 14 amino acids. The trim removed 6 bases at V and 3 bases at J, leaving 10 bases unmatched. Germline V gene sequence: CDR1 DFQATT, CDR2 SNEGSKA (reference sequence). The CDR3 reads CSAPSTGPKETQYF. The CDR3 nucleotides are TGCAGTGCCCCCTCGACAGGGCCCAAAGAGACCCAGTACTTC.

This clonotype has at least ten counts. J is TRBJ2-5 and V is TRBV20-1; TRBD2 matches 7 bases. J was trimmed by 3 bases and V by 5 bases; bases with no gene match: 12. Germline V gene sequence: CDR1 DFQATT, CDR2 SNEGSKA (reference sequence). CDR3 length equals 15 residues. CDR3 in DNA: TGCAGTGCTCTCCTCCCGGGGGGACCAAAAGAGACCCAGTACTTC. This sequence encodes CSALLPGGPKETQYF.

In its sample, this clonotype was seen many times. V gene TRBV20-1 combines with J gene TRBJ1-6; 7 nucleotides match TRBD1. The CDR3 consists of 12 residues. Germline assignment: CDR1 DFQATT and CDR2 SNEGSKA (reference sequence). V shed 5 bases and J 8 bases; nucleotides not matched to a gene: 3. CDR3 nucleotides: TGCAGTGCTGGGCAGGGGGATTCACCCCTCCACTTT. Residues: CSAGQGDSPLHF.

This clonotype has a count of ten or more. This chain connects TRBV6-1 to TRBJ2-7; no clear D. The V end was cut by 2 bases, the J end by 7 bases, with 12 bases between. The CDR3 consists of 13 residues. Germline values: CDR1 MNHNS, CDR2 SASEGT. CDR3 DNA sequence: TGTGCCAGCAGTGAATCATCTTCTGGGGAGCAGTACTTC. Amino acids: CASSESSSGEQYF.

At least ten counts were recorded for this clonotype. The CDR3 bases are TGCAGCGCTGGTTCGACCGCGACAGGGGCCAACGTCCTGACTTTC. It yields the protein CSAGSTATGANVLTF. The chain uses TRBV29-1 and TRBJ2-6; D is uncertain. Trimming took 7 bases from V and 4 from J, leaving 17 bases between them. Per the germline V gene, CDR1 is SQVTM and CDR2 is ANQGSEA. The CDR3 length is 15 residues.